This TCR beta chain derives from a study of T cell responses to AZD1222 COVID-19 vaccine. General study findings and limits: Clonal diversity was possibly underestimated; the donors were predominantly white British and more often female. Dominant CD4 TCR responses targeted spike regions 160-218 and 743-854. The reported proportion of spike-specific TCRs targeting unmutated variant regions was nearly half.

Concerning this clone: Antigen specificity is unknown.

Trimming removed 5 bases from V and 4 bases from J, with 8 bases in between. The germline CDR1 and CDR2 sequences are MDHEN and SYDVKM. This CDR3 is 12 amino acids long. Method: immunoSEQ multiplex PCR; TCRdb's copy keeps in-frame clones and lacks some. The sample records about 180,000 clones, around nine tenths being singletons. The receptor was derived from an adult in good health. The sequenced sample was peripheral blood, obtained on day 0 of AZD1222 vaccination. The V call is TRBV28, the J call TRBJ1-2; D gene uncertain. CDR3 protein: CASSLGSYGYTF. CDR3 DNA sequence: TGTGCCAGCAGTCTGGGGAGCTATGGCTACACCTTC.